The 23 T cell receptor beta chains presented below share a single source sample, sequenced in a study of OX40 agonist ivuxolimab in advanced cancers. The table came from immunoSEQ multiplex PCR; TCRdb's copy has only in-frame clones and leaves some out. The table shows about 22,000 clones, with over 60% occurring only once. Sequencing was performed on CD4+ or CD8+ T cells sorted from blood, taken in a trial of the OX40 agonist ivuxolimab. The receptors here all came from an adult with an advanced solid tumor such as melanoma, head and neck, liver or kidney cancer.

The rearrangement links TRBV4-3 to TRBJ1-2; a weak D match, TRBD1 (6 bases). The CDR3 is 15 amino acids. The germline V gene encodes CDR1 LGHNA and CDR2 YSLEER. V was pared by 4 bases and J by 3 bases, with 15 bases between. CDR3 loop: CASSPRGGGDYGYTF. In DNA form, the CDR3 reads TGCGCCAGCAGCCCCCGAGGGGGGGGCGACTATGGCTACACCTTC.

J is TRBJ2-7 and V is TRBV4-3; TRBD1 matches 8 bases. Germline V gene sequence: CDR1 LGHNA, CDR2 YSLEER. This CDR3 contains 16 residues. Germline trimming cut 0 bases from V and 4 bases from J; bases unmatched to any gene: 8. The CDR3 DNA reads TGCGCCAGCAGCCAAGAACCCCGGACAGGGAGGTACGAGCAGTACTTC. It yields the protein CASSQEPRTGRYEQYF.

The chain uses TRBV4-3 and TRBJ1-5; 11 nucleotides align to TRBD1. Germline V gene sequence: CDR1 LGHNA, CDR2 YSLEER. The length of the CDR3 is 18 residues. Trimming took 2 bases from V and 1 from J; bases not matched to a gene: 7. DNA of the CDR3: TGCGCCAGCAGCCAATGGACAGGGGGCTTTTCGAGCAATCAGCCCCAGCATTTT. As protein: CASSQWTGGFSSNQPQHF.

This clone was picked up one time. The chain carries TRBV27 and TRBJ2-3, with D perhaps TRBD2 (6 bases). In germline, CDR1 is MNHEY, CDR2 SMNVEV (reference sequence). Trimming left V 9 bases short and J 3 bases short, with 22 bases between. The CDR3 has 16 amino acids. The CDR3: CASAGGNAGFTDTQYF. The CDR3, as DNA: TGTGCCAGTGCAGGCGGGAACGCGGGTTTTACAGATACGCAGTATTTT.

The CDR3 DNA follows: TGTGCCAGCAGCCTCAACCTATGGGACTCTCCGAGTGGCTACACCTTC. This sequence encodes CASSLNLWDSPSGYTF. This sequence joins TRBV27 and TRBJ1-2; D perhaps matches TRBD1 (5 bases). CDR3 length: 16 amino acids. Trimming left V 6 bases short and J 7 bases short, with 24 bases between. Germline CDR1 reads MNHEY; CDR2 reads SMNVEV (reference sequence).

In its sample, this clone ranks as medium-sized (0.01 to 0.1%). V and J are TRBV5-6 and TRBJ1-4, with D hard to call. The V end was cut by 4 bases, the J end by 4 bases, with 11 bases between. Germline CDR1 and CDR2: SGHDT and YYEEEE. The CDR3 is 14 residues long. In DNA form, the CDR3 reads TGTGCCAGCAGCCTGGACTCCTATAATGAAAAACTGTTTTTT. It codes for CASSLDSYNEKLFF.

This chain uses TRBV9 with TRBJ1-2, with TRBD1 as a possible D gene (6 bases). This CDR3 region has 15 residues. The germline CDR1 and CDR2 sequences are SGDLS and YYNGEE. Trimming removed 4 bases at V and 0 bases at J, with 13 bases between. The CDR3, as DNA: TGTGCCAGCAGCCCGCGGGACATTCCTAACTATGGCTACACCTTC. Translated, it gives CASSPRDIPNYGYTF.

This clone was observed a few times. The chain couples TRBV4-2 to TRBJ1-5; D is ambiguous. Trimming stripped 1 base from V and 4 bases from J, with 5 bases between. The CDR3 sequence is 13 residues long. In germline, CDR1 is LGHNA, CDR2 YNFKEQ. The CDR3 is CASSQAANQPQHF. The CDR3 nucleotides read TGTGCCAGCAGCCAAGCGGCTAATCAGCCCCAGCATTTT.

V and J are TRBV6-6 and TRBJ2-7; weak D call: TRBD2 (6 bases). CDR3 length: 12 residues. Looked up from germline, CDR1 is MNHNY and CDR2 is SVGAGI (reference sequence). V was shortened by 0 bases and J by 6 bases, with 6 bases between the two germline ends. In DNA form, the CDR3 reads TGTGCCAGCAGTTACTCGCGGGGCGAGCAGTACTTC. This sequence encodes CASSYSRGEQYF.

This clone was counted only a few times. This chain links TRBV5-5 with TRBJ1-1; TRBD1 might be the D (6 bases). V gave up 4 bases and J gave up 10 bases, with 26 bases separating them. This CDR3 is 16 amino acids long. CDR1 SGHKS and CDR2 YYEKEE come from the germline V gene (reference sequence). CDR3 loop: CASSPGTDSPTKGAFF. The CDR3 bases are TGTGCCAGCAGCCCGGGGACGGACAGCCCTACCAAAGGAGCTTTCTTT.

The rearrangement links TRBV19 to TRBJ2-5; D uncertain. Germline CDR1 and CDR2: LNHDA and SQIVND (reference sequence). Trimming shortened V by 5 bases and J by 5 bases, and 15 bases separated the two germline ends. CDR3 length: 14 residues. The chain's CDR3 is CASSPGSNGETQYF. The DNA for the CDR3 is TGTGCCAGTAGTCCCGGCAGTAATGGGGAGACCCAGTACTTC.

In this sample, this clone is large. The gene calls are TRBV11-3 and TRBJ2-2, with 9 bases lining up with TRBD1. J lost 5 bases, V lost 3 bases, and 10 bases had no gene match. This CDR3 has 17 residues. Germline V CDR1 and CDR2: SGHNT, YENEEA. The CDR3 sequence is CASSLASKQGATGELFF. The CDR3, as DNA: TGTGCCAGCAGCTTGGCGTCTAAACAGGGGGCAACCGGGGAGCTGTTTTTT.

This clone appeared once. The genes are TRBV29-1 and TRBJ2-7; no clear D. The V gene's germline CDR1 is SQVTM and CDR2 ANQGSEA. CDR3 size: 12 residues. Trimming stripped 0 bases from V and 3 bases from J, with 6 bases between. This CDR3 reads CSVEDKVYEQYF. The CDR3 DNA sequence: TGCAGCGTTGAAGATAAGGTCTACGAGCAGTACTTC.

V usage is TRBV4-2 and J usage is TRBJ1-5, with D possibly matching TRBD1 (6 bases). This CDR3 is built from 15 residues. The V end was cut by 0 bases, the J end by 3 bases, with 9 bases between. In germline, CDR1 is LGHNA, CDR2 YNFKEQ. CDR3 region: CASSQEDRFNQPQHF. The CDR3 DNA is TGTGCCAGCAGCCAAGAGGACAGATTCAATCAGCCCCAGCATTTT.

The chain couples TRBV7-9 to TRBJ2-7; D not certain. This CDR3 contains 13 residues. Germline V gives CDR1 SEHNR, CDR2 FQNEAQ (reference sequence). Trimming shortened V by 3 bases and J by 0 bases, and 6 bases separated the two germline ends. For the CDR3, the DNA is TGTGCCAGCAGCTTCAGCCTCTCCTACGAGCAGTACTTC. It translates to CASSFSLSYEQYF.

This clone came up a few times. In nucleotides, the CDR3 is TGTGCCAGCAGTGTGTCCCCGGGCTCCTACAATGAGCAGTTCTTC. This encodes CASSVSPGSYNEQFF. The rearrangement uses TRBV2 and TRBJ2-1, with no clear D. CDR1 is SNHLY, CDR2 FYNNEI, per germline. There are 15 residues in the CDR3. Trimming removed 4 bases from V and 0 bases from J, with 10 bases in between. The complete variable domain, with remaining parts taken from reference TRBV2 and TRBJ2-1, reads EPEVTQTPSHQVTQMGQEVILRCVPISNHLYFYWYRQILGQKVEFLVSFYNNEISEKSEIFDDQFSVERPDGSNFTLKIRSTKLEDSAMYFCASSVSPGSYNEQFFGPGTRLTVL.

V and J are TRBV5-6 and TRBJ2-5; tentative D call: TRBD2 (6 bases). The DNA end is more similar to TRBJ2-7, so the J call may be wrong. The CDR3 covers 12 residues. Germline CDR1 and CDR2: SGHDT and YYEEEE. This CDR3 reads CASNLGGGEQYF. In nucleotides, the CDR3 is TGTGCCAGCAACCTCGGGGGAGGCGAGCAGTACTTC.

The chain links TRBV6-6 to TRBJ2-7, with 7 bases fitting TRBD2. Germline V gives CDR1 MNHNY, CDR2 SVGAGI (reference sequence). There are 14 residues in the CDR3. With 2 bases clipped from V and 0 bases from J, the junction kept 1 base outside the gene matches. This chain's CDR3 is CASSYGLDSYEQYF. As DNA, the CDR3 is TGTGCCAGCAGTTACGGACTAGACTCCTACGAGCAGTACTTC.

The V gene is TRBV4-3, the J gene TRBJ1-4; 7 bases are shared with TRBD1. The germline gives CDR1 LGHNA, CDR2 YSLEER. The CDR3 extends over 15 amino acids. V lost 3 bases, J lost 7 bases, and 8 bases stayed unmatched. The CDR3 region has the DNA TGCGCCAGCAGCCAGGCAGACAGGGTTAGTGAAAAACTGTTTTTT. This translates into CASSQADRVSEKLFF.

Worth noting for this clone: The sample carries other DNA sequences with the same CDR3. The chain couples TRBV7-9 to TRBJ2-1; 7 nucleotides match TRBD1. V was pared by 3 bases and J by 2 bases, with 4 bases of the junction left unmatched. The CDR3 runs to 15 residues. Germline CDR1 SEHNR, CDR2 FQNEAQ (reference sequence). CDR3 residues: CASSLGQGAYNEQFF. The CDR3 DNA reads as TGTGCCAGCAGCTTGGGGCAGGGGGCCTACAATGAGCAGTTCTTC.

Only a few counts were recorded for this clone. V gene TRBV5-6 combines with J gene TRBJ2-1, with a possible D match to TRBD1 (6 bases). Looked up from germline, CDR1 is SGHDT and CDR2 is YYEEEE. The V end was cut by 0 bases, the J end by 9 bases, with 13 bases between. The CDR3 is made up of 14 amino acids. In DNA, the CDR3 is TGTGCCAGCAGCTTGGTAGCTGGGGGCGGTGAGCAGTTCTTC. It codes for CASSLVAGGGEQFF.

J is TRBJ2-7 and V is TRBV9; perhaps TRBD2 as D (5 bases). Trimming took 4 bases from V and 3 from J, leaving 11 bases between them. Germline V gene sequence: CDR1 SGDLS, CDR2 YYNGEE. The CDR3 runs 13 residues. CDR3 amino acids: CASSPGGNYEQYF. DNA of the CDR3: TGTGCCAGCAGCCCCGGAGGAAACTACGAGCAGTACTTC.

The chain links TRBV6-1 to TRBJ2-6, with D unresolved. This CDR3 has 14 residues. V lost 2 bases and J lost 4, with 6 bases in between. Germline CDR1 MNHNS, CDR2 SASEGT. CDR3 DNA: TGTGCCAGCAGTGAAATCGGAGGGGCCAACGTCCTGACTTTC. Protein: CASSEIGGANVLTF.